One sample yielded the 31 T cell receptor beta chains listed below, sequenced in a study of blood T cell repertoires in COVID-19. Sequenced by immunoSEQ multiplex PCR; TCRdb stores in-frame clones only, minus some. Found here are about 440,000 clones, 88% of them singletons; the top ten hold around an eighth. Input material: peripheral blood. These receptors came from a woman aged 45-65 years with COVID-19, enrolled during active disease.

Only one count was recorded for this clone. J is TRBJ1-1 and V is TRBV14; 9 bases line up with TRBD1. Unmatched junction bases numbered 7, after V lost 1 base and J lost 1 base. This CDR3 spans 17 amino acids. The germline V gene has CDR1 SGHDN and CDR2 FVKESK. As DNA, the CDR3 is TGTGCCAGCAGCCAAGGGCTCGGACAGGGGCCGAACACTGAAGCTTTCTTT. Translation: CASSQGLGQGPNTEAFF.

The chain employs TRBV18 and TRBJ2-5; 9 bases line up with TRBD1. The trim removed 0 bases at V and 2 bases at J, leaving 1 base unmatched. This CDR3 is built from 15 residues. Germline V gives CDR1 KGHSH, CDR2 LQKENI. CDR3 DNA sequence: TGTGCCAGCTCACCACCGGGACAGGGTCAAGAGACCCAGTACTTC. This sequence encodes CASSPPGQGQETQYF.

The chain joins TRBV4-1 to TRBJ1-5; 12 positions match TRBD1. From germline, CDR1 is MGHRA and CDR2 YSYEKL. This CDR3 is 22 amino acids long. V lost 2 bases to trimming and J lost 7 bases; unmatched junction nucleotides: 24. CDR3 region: CASSQSVLFVRDRGRNWQPQHF. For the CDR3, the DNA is TGCGCCAGCAGCCAATCCGTCCTGTTTGTGAGGGACAGGGGGCGTAACTGGCAGCCCCAGCATTTT.

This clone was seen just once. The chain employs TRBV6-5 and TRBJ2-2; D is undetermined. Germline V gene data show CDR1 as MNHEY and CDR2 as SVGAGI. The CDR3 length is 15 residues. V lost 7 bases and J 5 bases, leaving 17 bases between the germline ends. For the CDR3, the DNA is TGTGCCAGCACCTTAGCCCCCGGTCGGACCGGGGAGCTGTTTTTT. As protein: CASTLAPGRTGELFF.

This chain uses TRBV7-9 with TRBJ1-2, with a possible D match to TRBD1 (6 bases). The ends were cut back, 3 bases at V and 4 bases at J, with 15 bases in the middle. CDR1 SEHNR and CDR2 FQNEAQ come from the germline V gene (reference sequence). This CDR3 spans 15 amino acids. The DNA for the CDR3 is TGTGCCAGCAGCTTTGGTCAGGGGACCTCCTATGGCTACACCTTC. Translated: CASSFGQGTSYGYTF. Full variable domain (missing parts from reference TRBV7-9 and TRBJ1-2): DTGVSQNPRHKITKRGQNVTFRCDPISEHNRLYWYRQTLGQGPEFLTYFQNEAQLEKSRLLSDRFSAERPKGSFSTLEIQRTEQGDSAMYLCASSFGQGTSYGYTFGSGTRLTVV.

The CDR3 DNA sequence: TGTGCCAGCAGTTTAGGCGGGGGCAGGGTGAACACTGAAGCTTTCTTT. Translating it yields CASSLGGGRVNTEAFF. The gene calls are TRBV28 and TRBJ1-1; D perhaps matches TRBD1 (6 bases). The CDR3 runs 16 residues. V lost 2 bases, J lost 0 bases, and 13 bases lay in between. From germline, CDR1 is MDHEN and CDR2 SYDVKM.

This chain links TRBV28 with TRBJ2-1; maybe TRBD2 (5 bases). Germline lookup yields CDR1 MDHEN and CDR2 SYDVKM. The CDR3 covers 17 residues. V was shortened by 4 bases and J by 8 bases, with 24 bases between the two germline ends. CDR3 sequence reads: CASSSGSSDLYGDEQFF. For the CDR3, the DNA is TGTGCCAGCAGTTCGGGTTCTAGTGATCTATACGGGGATGAGCAGTTCTTC.

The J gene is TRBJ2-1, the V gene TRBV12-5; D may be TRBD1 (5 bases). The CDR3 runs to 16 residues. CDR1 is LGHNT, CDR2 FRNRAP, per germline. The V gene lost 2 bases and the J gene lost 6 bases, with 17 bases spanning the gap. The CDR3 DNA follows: TGTGCTAGTGGTTTGTATGACAGTGGGTTCGTCAATGAGCAGTTCTTC. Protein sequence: CASGLYDSGFVNEQFF.

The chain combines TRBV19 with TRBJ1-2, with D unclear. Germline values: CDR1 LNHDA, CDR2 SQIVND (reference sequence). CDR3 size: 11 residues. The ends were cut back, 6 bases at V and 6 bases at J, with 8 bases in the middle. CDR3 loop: CASRVADGYTF. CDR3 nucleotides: TGTGCCAGTAGAGTGGCGGATGGCTACACCTTC.

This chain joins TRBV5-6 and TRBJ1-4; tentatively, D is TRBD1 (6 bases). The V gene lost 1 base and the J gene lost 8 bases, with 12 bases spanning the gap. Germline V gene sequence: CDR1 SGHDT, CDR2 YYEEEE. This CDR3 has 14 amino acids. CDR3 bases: TGTGCCAGCAGCTTGTGGGGGCAAAGAGAAAAACTGTTTTTT. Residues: CASSLWGQREKLFF.

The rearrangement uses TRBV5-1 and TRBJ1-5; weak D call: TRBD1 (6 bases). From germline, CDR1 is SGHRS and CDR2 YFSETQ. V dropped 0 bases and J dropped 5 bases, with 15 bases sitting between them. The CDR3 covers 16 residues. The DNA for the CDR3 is TGCGCCAGCAGCTTGGACGGCAGGGGAGCGGATCAGCCCCAGCATTTT. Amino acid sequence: CASSLDGRGADQPQHF.

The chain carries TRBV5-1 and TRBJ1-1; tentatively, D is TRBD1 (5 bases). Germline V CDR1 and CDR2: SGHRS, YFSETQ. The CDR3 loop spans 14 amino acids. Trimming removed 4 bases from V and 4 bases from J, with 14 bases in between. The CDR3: CASSPASGITEAFF. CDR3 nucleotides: TGCGCCAGCAGCCCTGCCTCAGGGATCACTGAAGCTTTCTTT.

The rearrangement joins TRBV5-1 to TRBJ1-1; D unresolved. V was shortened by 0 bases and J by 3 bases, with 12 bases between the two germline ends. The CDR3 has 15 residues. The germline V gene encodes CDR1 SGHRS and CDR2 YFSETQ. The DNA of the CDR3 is TGCGCCAGCAGCTTGGAGCCAGGCTTAGACACTGAAGCTTTCTTT. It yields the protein CASSLEPGLDTEAFF.

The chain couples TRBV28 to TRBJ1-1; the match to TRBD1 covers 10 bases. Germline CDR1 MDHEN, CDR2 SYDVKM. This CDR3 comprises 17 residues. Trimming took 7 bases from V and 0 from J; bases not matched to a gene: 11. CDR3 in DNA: TGTGCCAGCAACAAACCGGGACAGGGGCCCATGAACACTGAAGCTTTCTTT. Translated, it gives CASNKPGQGPMNTEAFF.

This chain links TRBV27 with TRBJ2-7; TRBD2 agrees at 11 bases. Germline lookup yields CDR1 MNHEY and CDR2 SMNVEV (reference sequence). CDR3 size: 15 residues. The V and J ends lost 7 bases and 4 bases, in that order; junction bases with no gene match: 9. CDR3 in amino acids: CASILRLAGYYEQYF. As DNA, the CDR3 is TGTGCCAGCATCCTTCGACTAGCGGGGTATTACGAGCAGTACTTC.

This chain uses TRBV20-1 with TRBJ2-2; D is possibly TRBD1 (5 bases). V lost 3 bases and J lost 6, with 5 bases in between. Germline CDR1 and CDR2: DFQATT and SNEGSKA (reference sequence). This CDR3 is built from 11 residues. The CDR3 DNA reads TGCAGTGCTAGGGGGCCCGGGGAGCTGTTTTTT. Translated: CSARGPGELFF.

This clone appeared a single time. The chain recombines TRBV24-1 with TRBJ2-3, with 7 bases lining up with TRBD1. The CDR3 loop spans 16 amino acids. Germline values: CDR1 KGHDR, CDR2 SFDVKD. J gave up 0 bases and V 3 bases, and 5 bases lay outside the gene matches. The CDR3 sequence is CATSDKRGPSTDTQYF. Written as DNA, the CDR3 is TGTGCCACCAGTGATAAGAGGGGGCCCAGCACAGATACGCAGTATTTT.

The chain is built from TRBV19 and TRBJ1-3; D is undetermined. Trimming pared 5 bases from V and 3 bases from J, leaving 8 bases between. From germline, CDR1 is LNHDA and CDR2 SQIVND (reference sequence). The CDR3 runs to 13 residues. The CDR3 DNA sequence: TGTGCCAGTAGTCCGGGATTTGGAAACACCATATATTTT. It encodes CASSPGFGNTIYF.

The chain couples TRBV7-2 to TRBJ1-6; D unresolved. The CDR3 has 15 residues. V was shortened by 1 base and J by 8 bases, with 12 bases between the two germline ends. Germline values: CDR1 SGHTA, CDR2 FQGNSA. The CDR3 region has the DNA TGTGCCAGCAGCTTAGTATTCCGTTCTTATTCACCCCTCCACTTT. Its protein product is CASSLVFRSYSPLHF.

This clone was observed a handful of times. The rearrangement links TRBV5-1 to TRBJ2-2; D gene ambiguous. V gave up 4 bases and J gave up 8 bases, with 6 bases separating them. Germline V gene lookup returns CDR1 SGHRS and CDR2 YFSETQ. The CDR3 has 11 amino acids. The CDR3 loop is CASSLEGELFF. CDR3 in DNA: TGCGCCAGCAGCCTAGAAGGGGAGCTGTTTTTT.

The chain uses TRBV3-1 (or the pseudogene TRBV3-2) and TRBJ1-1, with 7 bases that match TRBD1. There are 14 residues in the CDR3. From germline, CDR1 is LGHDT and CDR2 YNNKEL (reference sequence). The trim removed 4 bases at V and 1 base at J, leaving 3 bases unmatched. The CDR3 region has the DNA TGTGCCAGCAGCCGCGGGACAGCGAACACTGAAGCTTTCTTT. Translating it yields CASSRGTANTEAFF.

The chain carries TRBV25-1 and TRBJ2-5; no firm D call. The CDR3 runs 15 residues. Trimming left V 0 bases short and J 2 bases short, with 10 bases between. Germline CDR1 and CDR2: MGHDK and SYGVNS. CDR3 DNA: TGTGCCAGCAGTGAATATGCCAGGCTACAAGAGACCCAGTACTTC. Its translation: CASSEYARLQETQYF.

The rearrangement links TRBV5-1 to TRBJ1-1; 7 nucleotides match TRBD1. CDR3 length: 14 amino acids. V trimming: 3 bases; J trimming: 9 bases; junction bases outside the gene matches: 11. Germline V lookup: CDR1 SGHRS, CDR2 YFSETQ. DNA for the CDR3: TGCGCCAGCAGCTGGGGGACAGATCTCACCCAAGCTTTCTTT. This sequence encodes CASSWGTDLTQAFF.

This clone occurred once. The CDR3 DNA is TGTGCCAGCAGCTCGCCCACCCGGGATGCCACAGATACGCAGTATTTT. Protein sequence: CASSSPTRDATDTQYF. The chain carries TRBV7-2 and TRBJ2-3; D may be TRBD2 (5 bases). There are 16 residues in the CDR3. The V gene lost 4 bases and the J gene lost 2 bases, with 16 bases spanning the gap. From germline, CDR1 is SGHTA and CDR2 FQGNSA.

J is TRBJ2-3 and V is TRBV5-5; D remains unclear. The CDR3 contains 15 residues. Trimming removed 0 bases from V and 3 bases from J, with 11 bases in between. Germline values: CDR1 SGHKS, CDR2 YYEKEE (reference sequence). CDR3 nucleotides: TGTGCCAGCAGCTTGGATCCCCCCCAGACAGATACGCAGTATTTT. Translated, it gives CASSLDPPQTDTQYF.

As DNA, the CDR3 is TGTGCCAGCGGACCGGGACAGGGATATACTGAAGCTTTCTTT. Protein product: CASGPGQGYTEAFF. The V call is TRBV28, the J call TRBJ1-1, with 9 bases aligning to TRBD1. Germline V gives CDR1 MDHEN, CDR2 SYDVKM. Trimming at V came to 8 bases and at J to 5 bases, leaving 9 bases not matched to a gene. The CDR3 consists of 14 residues.

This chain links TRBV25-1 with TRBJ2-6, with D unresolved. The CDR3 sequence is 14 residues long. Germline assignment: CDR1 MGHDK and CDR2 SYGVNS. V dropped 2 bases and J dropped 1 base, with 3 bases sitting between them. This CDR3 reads CASSETSGANVLTF. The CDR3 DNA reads TGTGCCAGCAGTGAAACTTCTGGGGCCAACGTCCTGACTTTC.

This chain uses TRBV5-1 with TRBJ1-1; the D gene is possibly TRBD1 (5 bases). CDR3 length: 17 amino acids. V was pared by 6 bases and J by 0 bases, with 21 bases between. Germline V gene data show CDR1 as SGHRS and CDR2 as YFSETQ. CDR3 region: CASTSGGAGLMNTEAFF. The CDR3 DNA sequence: TGCGCCAGCACCTCCGGTGGGGCAGGGCTGATGAACACTGAAGCTTTCTTT.

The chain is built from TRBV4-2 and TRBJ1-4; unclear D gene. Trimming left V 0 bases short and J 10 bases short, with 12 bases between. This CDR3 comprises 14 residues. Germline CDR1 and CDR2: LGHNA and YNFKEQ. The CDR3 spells CASSQDLAGGKLFF. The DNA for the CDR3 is TGTGCCAGCAGCCAAGATCTAGCGGGAGGAAAACTGTTTTTT.

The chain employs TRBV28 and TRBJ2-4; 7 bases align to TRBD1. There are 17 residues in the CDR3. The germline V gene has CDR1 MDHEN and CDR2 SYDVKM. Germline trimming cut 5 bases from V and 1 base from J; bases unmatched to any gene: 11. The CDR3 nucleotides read TGTGCCAGCAGTCCAAAGGGGGCCAGGGGTGCCAAAAACATTCAGTACTTC. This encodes CASSPKGARGAKNIQYF.

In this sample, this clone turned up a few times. CDR3 region: CASSPRTGASSGNTIYF. Here the CDR3 DNA reads TGTGCCAGCTCACCCCGGACAGGGGCCTCCTCTGGAAACACCATATATTTT. The V and J genes are TRBV18 and TRBJ1-3, with 9 bases lining up with TRBD1. The CDR3 loop spans 17 amino acids. CDR1 and CDR2 (germline): KGHSH, LQKENI. Trimming at V came to 3 bases and at J to 0 bases, leaving 6 bases not matched to a gene.